A single sample gave rise to the 24 T cell receptor beta chains below, sequenced in a study of tumor and adjacent non-tumor tissue in lung cancer. TCRbeta libraries were built with three rounds of nested PCR, modified from ARM-PCR. TCRdb independently ran MiXCR on the multiplex PCR reads; one entry per CDR3 protein. The profile shows approximately 76,000 distinct CDR3 sequences, around 70% of them singletons. The template was RNA from unsorted bulk tissue. The sample taken for sequencing was lung tumor tissue. Receptors were obtained from a woman in her seventies with non-small cell lung cancer.

The gene calls are TRBV20-1 and TRBJ2-3, with 12 bases lining up with TRBD2. CDR1 is DFQATT and CDR2 is SNEGSKA in the germline V gene (reference sequence). This CDR3 is built from 16 residues. Written as DNA, the CDR3 is TGCAATGTTCTAGCGGGAGGGGGAGGCGGCACAGATACGCAGTATTTT. Protein sequence: CNVLAGGGGGTDTQYF.

About this clonotype: An end of the junction does not agree with germline; a read error may underlie this. In DNA form, the CDR3 reads TGTGCTAGCAAACGGGGGATAGGGGGTAATCTTGACAATCAGCCCCAGCATTTT. Protein product: CASKRGIGGNLDNQPQHF. The chain has TRBV6-5 and TRBJ1-5; D possibly corresponds to TRBD1 (6 bases). CDR1 is MNHEY, CDR2 SVGAGI, per germline. This CDR3 contains 18 residues.

This clonotype was detected ten times or more. The chain links TRBV5-5 to TRBJ1-2, with 7 bases that match TRBD1. V lost 2 bases to trimming and J lost 3 bases; unmatched junction nucleotides: 16. This CDR3 contains 18 residues. The germline gives CDR1 SGHKS, CDR2 YYEKEE (reference sequence). CDR3 region: CASSLNLRQGSHYYGYTF. The CDR3 DNA sequence: TGTGCCAGCAGCTTAAATCTAAGACAGGGTTCTCATTACTATGGCTACACCTTC.

As concerns this clonotype: The conserved closing phenylalanine or tryptophan is absent in this CDR3, likely reflecting a read error. The chain combines TRBV29-1 with TRBJ2-3; a possible D gene is TRBD2 (6 bases). This CDR3 is built from 14 residues. Germline-derived CDR1 and CDR2 are SQVTM and ANQGSEA. DNA for the CDR3: TGCAGCGTTGGGTCGAGGGGAGGCACATATACGCAGTATCTT. This gives the protein CSVGSRGGTYTQYL.

In this sample, this clonotype is medium-sized. The V call is TRBV29-1, the J call TRBJ2-1; TRBD2 matches 12 bases. This CDR3 has 15 residues. Trimming at V came to 4 bases and at J to 9 bases, leaving 10 bases not matched to a gene. Germline lookup yields CDR1 SQVTM and CDR2 ANQGSEA. CDR3 coding DNA: TGCAGCGTTGTCCTAGGGACTAGCGGGCTTCTTGAGCAGTTCTTC. It codes for CSVVLGTSGLLEQFF.

To note about this clonotype: One base away lies a much larger clone, so this may be a sequencing read error. The rearrangement uses TRBV7-9 and TRBJ2-7; 7 nucleotides align to TRBD1. CDR1 and CDR2 (germline): SEHNR, FQNEAQ (reference sequence). CDR3 size: 15 residues. The CDR3 region is CTSSSRQGLNDEQYF. CDR3 nucleotide sequence: TGTACCAGCAGCTCACGACAGGGATTAAACGACGAGCAGTACTTC.

Remarks on this clonotype: The CDR3 ends on some other residue instead of the conserved phenylalanine or tryptophan, so this is likely a read error. The V gene is TRBV6-1, the J gene TRBJ1-5, with 7 nucleotides matching TRBD1. The CDR3 consists of 15 residues. The V gene's germline CDR1 is MNHNS and CDR2 SASEGT. The CDR3 loop is CASGTRGVSNQSQHL. Here the CDR3 DNA reads TGTGCCAGCGGGACCAGGGGGGTGAGCAATCAGTCCCAGCATCTT.

With respect to this clonotype: A read error may be the cause here, since a much bigger clone is one base away. The genes are TRBV6-6 and TRBJ1-1; no clear D gene. Germline V gene lookup returns CDR1 MNHNY and CDR2 SVGAGI (reference sequence). The CDR3 is 14 amino acids. V lost 6 bases and J lost 2, with 13 bases in between. In DNA, the CDR3 is TGTGCCAGCAGGCCTCCGACGGAAAACACTGAAGCTTTCTTT. This encodes CASRPPTENTEAFF.

About this clonotype itself: As the CDR3 is not closed by the conserved phenylalanine or tryptophan, this likely results from a read error. The rearrangement joins TRBV28 to TRBJ2-6; D is uncertain. This CDR3 comprises 15 residues. CDR1 MDHEN and CDR2 SYDVKM come from the germline V gene. The CDR3 DNA is TGTGCCAGAAGTTCCGTAGCCTCTGGGGCCAACGTCCTGACTCTC. Its translation: CARSSVASGANVLTL.

The chain is built from TRBV19 and TRBJ2-1, with 7 bases lining up with TRBD2. The junction had 10 bases not matched to a gene; V was cut back by 6 bases and J by 2 bases. Germline V gene data show CDR1 as LNHDA and CDR2 as SQIVND (reference sequence). The CDR3 loop spans 16 amino acids. Written as DNA, the CDR3 is TGTGCCAGTAGCCAGACTAGCCCCCACCCCTACAATGAGCAGTTCTTC. Encoded protein: CASSQTSPHPYNEQFF.

On this clonotype: The junction and the germline gene differ at one end; a read error may be behind it. This sequence joins TRBV11-1 and TRBJ2-2; maybe TRBD1 (6 bases). The CDR3 loop spans 15 amino acids. Germline V CDR1 and CDR2: SGHAT, FQDESV (reference sequence). CDR3: CVSSLTGHLVGELFF. CDR3 coding DNA: TGTGTCAGCAGCTTAACGGGACACCTTGTCGGGGAGCTGTTTTTT.

A word on this clonotype: Its ends do not fully match the called genes, so a read error is possible. V and J are TRBV6-5 and TRBJ2-7; D is unresolved. Germline V gives CDR1 MNHEY, CDR2 SVGAGI. This CDR3 is built from 11 residues. The DNA of the CDR3 is TGTGCCACCTCGGTCTTCTACGAGCAATATTTC. This gives the protein CATSVFYEQYF.

This clonotype is a singleton in its sample. No conserved phenylalanine or tryptophan ends this CDR3, so it is likely a read error. Because the CDR3's place on the DNA is in doubt, the DNA is left out and the CDR3 is given as listed by TCRdb. This rearrangement joins TRBV5-1 to TRBJ2-7; the table assigns TRBD2, which was not confirmed against the DNA. Counting both end residues, the CDR3 totals 15 amino acids. The germline V gene has CDR1 SGHRS and CDR2 YFSETQ. Here the CDR3 reads CSSSFRTSGTYEQYL.

CDR3 sequence: CASSRQSTGELFF. CDR3 in DNA: TGTGCCAGCAGCCGTCAGAGCACCGGGGAGCTGTTTTTT. The rearrangement links TRBV12-3 or TRBV12-4 to TRBJ2-2; no clear D. V lost 6 bases to trimming and J lost 4 bases, with 9 bases between them. The CDR3 has 13 amino acids.

Details on this clonotype: A read error is possible here, since a much larger clone lies one base away. This rearrangement joins TRBV5-1 to TRBJ2-2, with TRBD1 identical over 10 bases. Trimming removed 6 bases from V and 5 bases from J; junction bases left unmatched: 7. Germline V CDR1 and CDR2: SGHRS, YFSETQ. The CDR3 runs to 15 residues. The CDR3 reads CASKMTGGKTGELFF. CDR3 bases: TGCGCCAGCAAAATGACAGGGGGCAAGACCGGGGAGCTGTTTTTT.

V gene TRBV5-6 combines with J gene TRBJ2-3, with unresolved D. The closer fit of TRBJ1-5 to the DNA end suggests the J call may be wrong. This CDR3 has 13 amino acids. Germline CDR1 reads SGHDT; CDR2 reads YYEEEE. CDR3 sequence: CASSLGAKDTQHF. As DNA, the CDR3 is TGTGCCAGCAGCTTGGGAGCGAAAGATACGCAGCATTTT.

Remarks on this clonotype: Mismatch with germline at one junction end may stem from a read error. The chain couples TRBV6-1 to TRBJ1-2; no definite D call. Germline V gene sequence: CDR1 MNHNS, CDR2 SASEGT. The length of the CDR3 is 13 residues. The CDR3 here is CASSLGDAYDYTF. The CDR3 nucleotides are TGTGCCAGCAGTCTCGGAGATGCCTATGACTACACCTTC.

The CDR3 loop is CASSEYSQETQYF. The CDR3 bases are TGTGCCAGCAGTGAATACAGCCAAGAGACCCAGTACTTC. The chain joins TRBV2 to TRBJ2-5; D ambiguous. The CDR3 covers 13 residues. The V end was cut by 2 bases, the J end by 1 base, with 5 bases between. Germline CDR1 SNHLY, CDR2 FYNNEI.

On this clonotype itself: The junction differs from germline at one of its ends, possibly a read error. The chain uses TRBV6-5 and TRBJ2-5, with 7 bases matching TRBD2. CDR3 length equals 16 residues. From germline, CDR1 is MNHEY and CDR2 SVGAGI. CDR3 nucleotides: TGTGCCAGCAGTTACCCACTTGGGGAGGGCGAAGAGACCCAATACTTC. Residues: CASSYPLGEGEETQYF.

This chain connects TRBV28 to TRBJ2-1; 11 bases align to TRBD2. This CDR3 spans 18 amino acids. Unmatched junction bases numbered 11, after V lost 7 bases and J lost 0 bases. CDR1 is MDHEN and CDR2 is SYDVKM in the germline V gene. DNA for the CDR3: TGTGCCAGCAATGGTGGTAGCGGGAGGGAGAGCTCCTACAATGAGCAGTTCTTC. Protein: CASNGGSGRESSYNEQFF.

The V call is TRBV10-2, the J call TRBJ2-7, with 8 bases lining up with TRBD2. With 5 bases clipped from V and 6 bases from J, the junction kept 9 bases outside the gene matches. The germline CDR1 and CDR2 sequences are WSHSY and SAAADI. The CDR3 sequence is 14 residues long. The chain's CDR3 is CASSPGTSGTEQYV. The CDR3 bases are TGCGCCAGCAGTCCCGGGACTAGTGGGACCGAGCAGTACGTC.

There are a few counts of this clonotype. The chain employs TRBV5-1 and TRBJ2-2, with 8 bases aligning to TRBD2. J gave up 5 bases and V 4 bases, and 16 bases lay outside the gene matches. The CDR3 spans 18 residues. Germline V gene data show CDR1 as SGHRS and CDR2 as YFSETQ. The CDR3 bases are TGCGCCAGCAGCCCCGCCGCCGTTAGCGGGGTAGGGACCGGGGAGCTGTTTTTT. Translated, it gives CASSPAAVSGVGTGELFF.

This clonotype came up a few times. This clone may be a read error of a much larger clone one base away. This chain links TRBV20-1 with TRBJ1-1, with D maybe TRBD1 (6 bases). The CDR3 runs to 14 residues. Germline CDR1 DFQATT, CDR2 SNEGSKA (reference sequence). CDR3 coding DNA: TGCAGTGTTAGAGAAAGGGGGGGAGGGACTGAAGCTTTCTTT. This encodes CSVRERGGGTEAFF.

To note about this clonotype: This may arise from a read error, as a much more abundant clone is one base away. The V call is TRBV29-1, the J call TRBJ1-6, with D perhaps TRBD1 (6 bases). The germline CDR1 and CDR2 sequences are SQVTM and ANQGSEA. This CDR3 has 13 residues. The CDR3 nucleotides read TGCAGTGTGGGGACAACCTATAATACACCCCTCCGCTTT. It is translated as CSVGTTYNTPLRF.